This T cell receptor beta chain was identified during a study of cytomegalovirus exposure and HLA in healthy donors. Study conclusions and caveats: As a later analysis showed, a missense DCLRE1C variant was linked to trimming of TCR beta V- and J-genes. Researchers reportedly found TCR beta sequences accurately predicted most subjects' HLA-A and HLA-B alleles.

The PCR employed 60 Vbeta primers together with 13 Jbeta primers. Generated by immunoSEQ multiplex PCR, the TCRdb table keeps only in-frame clones and is missing some. The sample has some 200,000 clones, more than 9.5% seen once. This CDR3 is 14 amino acids long. V dropped 3 bases and J dropped 5 bases, with 10 bases sitting between them. Germline V gene lookup returns CDR1 MDHEN and CDR2 SYDVKM. This clone was found a few times. No antigen is known for it. This receptor was obtained from a man aged 50 to 60 in good health and CMV-seropositive. Sequenced sample: PBMCs. V and J are TRBV28 and TRBJ1-4, with D perhaps matching TRBD1 (5 bases). The DNA for the CDR3 is TGTGCCAGCAGTTTGGGGGAGGACAATGAAAAACTGTTTTTT. As protein: CASSLGEDNEKLFF.